What follows describes a single T cell receptor beta chain. Its antigen remains unknown. This table comes from immunoSEQ multiplex PCR, and its TCRdb copy is limited to in-frame clones, with some not included. The table has some 350,000 clones, around 92% seen once. The data originate from a study of Ad26.COV2.S vaccination and SARS-CoV-2 variants. Overall study findings and caveats: Analyses of TCR breadth and depth may have underestimated total T cell responses. Vaccinees displayed broader spike-specific TCR repertoires than placebo recipients. After vaccination, reports described spike-specific CD8+ and CD4+ T cell responses as showing substantial breadth. Non-spike TCR breadth showed similarity between vaccine and placebo recipients.

The sample here was peripheral blood, taken after recovery from COVID-19. The TCR comes from a human donor who had recovered from COVID-19.

The CDR3 DNA sequence: TGTGCCAGCAGCGTCCGAATCACAGGGAAGAGGGACACTGAAGCTTTCTTT. Residues: CASSVRITGKRDTEAFF. The chain combines TRBV7-9 with TRBJ1-1, with a weak D call TRBD1 (6 bases). Looked up from germline, CDR1 is SEHNR and CDR2 is FQNEAQ (reference sequence). Trimming stripped 5 bases from V and 3 bases from J, with 22 bases between. The CDR3 has 17 amino acids.